The 28 T cell receptor beta chains given below trace back to one sample, sequenced in a study of blood T cells in healthy people across ages. The second PCR ran roughly 6 to 11 cycles with a sample-barcoded 5' primer and J-beta primers. TCRdb ran MiXCR on the 5' RACE reads and lists one entry per CDR3 protein. The data contain 780,000 or so distinct CDR3 sequences, roughly 50% of them singletons. Material: blood. These receptors were obtained from a man aged 35 to 55 in good health.

The CDR3 DNA sequence: TGCAGTGCTAGAAGGCAGGGCACCGGGGAGCTGTTTTTT. Its translation: CSARRQGTGELFF. The V call is TRBV20-1, the J call TRBJ2-2; D is possibly TRBD1 (5 bases). This CDR3 region has 13 residues. Trimming pared 2 bases from V and 4 bases from J, leaving 8 bases between. The germline CDR1 and CDR2 sequences are DFQATT and SNEGSKA (reference sequence).

About this clonotype: At one end, the junction sequence differs from germline, possibly due to a read error. This sequence joins TRBV12-3 or TRBV12-4 and TRBJ2-6, with D possibly matching TRBD1 (5 bases). The CDR3 runs to 16 residues. CDR3 sequence reads: CASSLQAPSGANVLTF. The CDR3 DNA reads as TGTGCCAGCAGTCTTCAAGCACCTTCTGGGGCCAACGTCCTGACTTTT.

This clonotype showed up just a few times. This CDR3 reads CAINQGQDTQYF. Written as DNA, the CDR3 is TGTGCCATCAACCAGGGTCAAGATACGCAGTATTTT. V and J are TRBV10-3 and TRBJ2-3, with D maybe TRBD1 (5 bases). The germline V gene encodes CDR1 ENHRY and CDR2 SYGVKD. The CDR3 spans 12 residues. Trimming removed 7 bases from V and 5 bases from J, with 10 bases in between.

This clonotype was observed a handful of times. This rearrangement joins TRBV4-2 to TRBJ2-5; 13 nucleotides match TRBD2. The germline V gene has CDR1 LGHNA and CDR2 YNFKEQ. The junction had 5 bases not matched to a gene; V was cut back by 1 base and J by 3 bases. The CDR3 runs to 17 residues. The CDR3 nucleotides are TGTGCCAGCAGCCAAGCAACTAGCGGGAGGGCCGAAGAGACCCAGTACTTC. Its protein is CASSQATSGRAEETQYF.

The chain couples TRBV5-6 to TRBJ2-3, with D possibly TRBD1 on 6 matching bases. The CDR3 has 13 amino acids. CDR1 and CDR2 from the germline V gene are SGHDT and YYEEEE. The ends were cut back, 6 bases at V and 9 bases at J, with 17 bases in the middle. For the CDR3, the DNA is TGTGCCAGCAATCCACGAACCAGGGGCACGCAGTATTTT. Residues: CASNPRTRGTQYF.

A few counts support this clonotype. The J gene is TRBJ2-1, the V gene TRBV4-1, with 12 bases identical to TRBD2. CDR1 is MGHRA and CDR2 is YSYEKL in the germline V gene. This CDR3 has 17 amino acids. V lost 1 base to trimming and J lost 4 bases; unmatched junction nucleotides: 5. CDR3 region: CASSQGPSGGVYNEQFF. The CDR3 coding sequence is TGCGCCAGCAGCCAAGGCCCTAGCGGGGGGGTTTACAATGAGCAGTTCTTC.

This clonotype was seen a few times. The V call is TRBV21-1, the J call TRBJ2-7; the DNA was not used to check the table's D call, TRBD1. TRBV21-1 is reported as a pseudogene. This CDR3 is 14 amino acids long. The CDR3 loop is CASSTQGSSYEQYF. Here the CDR3 DNA reads TGTGCCAGCAGCACACAGGGGAGCTCCTACGAGCAGTACTTC.

The chain joins TRBV4-3 to TRBJ2-1; 12 bases fit TRBD2. Germline loops: CDR1 LGHNA, CDR2 YSLEER. The J segment lost 8 bases and the V segment lost 0 bases, leaving 11 bases of the junction unmatched. The CDR3 is 18 amino acids. The CDR3 nucleotides are TGCGCCAGCAGCCAAGATCGCTCGGCTAGCGGGAGGGTTCATGAGCAGTTCTTC. This encodes CASSQDRSASGRVHEQFF.

This chain uses TRBV28 with TRBJ2-3; 9 positions agree with TRBD2. The V segment lost 5 bases and the J segment 1 base; nucleotides outside the gene matches: 4. This CDR3 has 15 amino acids. CDR1 and CDR2 (germline): MDHEN, SYDVKM. The chain's CDR3 is CASSRAGGGTDTQYF. The CDR3 coding sequence is TGTGCCAGCAGTCGTGCGGGAGGGGGCACAGATACGCAGTATTTT. The full variable domain, its missing parts supplied by reference TRBV28 and TRBJ2-3, is DVKVTQSSRYLVKRTGEKVFLECVQDMDHENMFWYRQDPGLGLRLIYFSYDVKMKEKGDIPEGYSVSREKKERFSLILESASTNQTSMYLCASSRAGGGTDTQYFGPGTRLTVL.

The chain couples TRBV12-3 or TRBV12-4 to TRBJ1-5; 8 nucleotides agree with TRBD1. After removal of 0 bases from V and 3 bases from J, the junction contained 4 bases not matched to a gene. The length of the CDR3 is 16 residues. CDR3 loop: CASSLAGTGNNQPQHF. The CDR3 DNA follows: TGTGCCAGCAGTTTAGCTGGGACAGGCAACAATCAGCCCCAGCATTTT.

This clonotype was counted a few times. V usage is TRBV6-2 or TRBV6-3 and J usage is TRBJ2-3; D is ambiguous. Germline-derived CDR1 and CDR2 are MNHEY and SVGEGT. The CDR3 is 10 residues long. Trimming pared 7 bases from V and 4 bases from J, leaving 3 bases between. DNA for the CDR3: TGTGCCAGCATGGCAGATACGCAGTATTTT. Residues: CASMADTQYF.

The rearrangement uses TRBV24-1 and TRBJ2-5; possibly TRBD2 for D (5 bases). The V end was cut by 5 bases, the J end by 3 bases, with 21 bases between. Per germline, CDR1 KGHDR and CDR2 SFDVKD. This CDR3 spans 17 amino acids. CDR3 bases: TGTGCCACCAGTGCCCTTGGAGGCGCCGCGCAGGAAGAGACCCAGTACTTC. This gives the protein CATSALGGAAQEETQYF.

This clonotype was detected once. The chain is built from TRBV27 and TRBJ2-3; D may match TRBD1 or TRBD2 (5 bases each). Germline assignment: CDR1 MNHEY and CDR2 SMNVEV (reference sequence). The CDR3 contains 16 residues. V was pared by 4 bases and J by 0 bases, with 14 bases between. The CDR3 coding sequence is TGTGCCAGCAGTTCCGGCCGGGGCCGTAGCACAGATACGCAGTATTTT. Protein sequence: CASSSGRGRSTDTQYF.

The V gene is TRBV20-1, the J gene TRBJ2-7; 7 bases match TRBD2. CDR1 is DFQATT, CDR2 SNEGSKA, per germline (reference sequence). This CDR3 contains 13 residues. Trimming took 7 bases from V and 0 from J; bases not matched to a gene: 6. CDR3 nucleotide sequence: TGCAGTGTCAAAGGCGGGAGCTCCTACGAGCAGTACTTC. Translating it yields CSVKGGSSYEQYF.

In this sample, this clonotype turned up a few times. The CDR3 protein is CASSSQGLNEKLFF. The DNA for the CDR3 is TGTGCCAGCAGTTCGCAGGGGTTGAATGAAAAACTGTTTTTT. This chain connects TRBV12-3 or TRBV12-4 to TRBJ1-4; TRBD1 is a possible D gene (6 bases). Trimming pared 4 bases from V and 5 bases from J, leaving 11 bases between. The CDR3 spans 14 residues.

The table lists this clonotype with a few counts. This sequence joins TRBV4-2 and TRBJ2-1; D possibly corresponds to TRBD2 (7 bases). The CDR3 covers 18 residues. The germline V and J ends were trimmed by 0 bases and 1 base, with 16 bases remaining between them. Germline V gene sequence: CDR1 LGHNA, CDR2 YNFKEQ. CDR3 amino acids: CASSQEILGRGSYNEQFF. The DNA of the CDR3 is TGTGCCAGCAGCCAAGAAATTCTAGGGAGGGGGTCCTACAATGAGCAGTTCTTC.

The chain employs TRBV20-1 and TRBJ2-1; D may match TRBD1 or TRBD2 (5 bases each). The germline V and J ends were trimmed by 2 bases and 0 bases, with 11 bases remaining between them. Germline lookup yields CDR1 DFQATT and CDR2 SNEGSKA (reference sequence). The CDR3 has 15 amino acids. CDR3 in amino acids: CSARIGASSYNEQFF. The CDR3 coding sequence is TGCAGTGCTAGAATCGGGGCGAGCTCCTACAATGAGCAGTTCTTC.

The chain links TRBV29-1 to TRBJ1-2, with a weak D call TRBD1 (6 bases). Germline V gene sequence: CDR1 SQVTM, CDR2 ANQGSEA. V dropped 1 base and J dropped 4 bases, with 10 bases sitting between them. The CDR3 length is 13 residues. CDR3 coding DNA: TGCAGCGTTGAAGGCGGGACACGCTATGGCTACACCTTC. Translation: CSVEGGTRYGYTF.

This clonotype was recorded once. This chain links TRBV12-3 or TRBV12-4 with TRBJ2-5; 16 bases line up with TRBD2. The CDR3 sequence is 15 residues long. The trim removed 6 bases at V and 3 bases at J, leaving 1 base unmatched. The CDR3 region has the DNA TGTGCCAGCAGGGGACTAGCGGGGGGGAAAGAGACCCAGTACTTC. It codes for CASRGLAGGKETQYF.

V and J are TRBV28 and TRBJ1-5, with TRBD1 identical over 9 bases. Germline V gene sequence: CDR1 MDHEN, CDR2 SYDVKM. Trimming cost V 4 bases and J 7 bases; bases outside gene matches: 8. The CDR3 runs 15 residues. CDR3 coding DNA: TGTGCCAGCAGTTCCCCGGGACAGGGATTGCAGCCCCAGCATTTT. It is translated as CASSSPGQGLQPQHF.

This chain uses TRBV7-2 with TRBJ1-2; D is possibly TRBD1 (6 bases). Germline CDR1 is SGHTA and CDR2 is FQGNSA. With 7 bases removed from V and 7 bases from J, the gap between germline ends came to 19 bases. The CDR3 contains 14 residues. In DNA, the CDR3 is TGTGCCAGCACCGTAGACAGGCGGGCGTCTGGCTACACCTTC. It translates to CASTVDRRASGYTF.

This clonotype was seen only a few times. Its ends do not fully match the called genes, so a read error is possible. The V call is TRBV3-1, the J call TRBJ2-6; 9 nucleotides match TRBD1. This CDR3 contains 17 residues. Germline loops: CDR1 LGHDT, CDR2 YNNKEL (reference sequence). The CDR3 sequence: CASGQGTGPSGANVLTF. The DNA of the CDR3 is TGTGCCAGCGGCCAAGGGACAGGGCCCTCTGGGGCCAACGTCCTGACTTTC.

This clonotype has more than one count but fewer than ten. This chain links TRBV20-1 with TRBJ2-3; 7 bases line up with TRBD1. The CDR3 has 13 amino acids. The V and J ends lost 5 bases and 4 bases, in that order; junction bases with no gene match: 6. Per the germline V gene, CDR1 is DFQATT and CDR2 is SNEGSKA (reference sequence). CDR3 coding DNA: TGCAGTGCTGTAGGGGGCAGCCCAGATACGCAGTATTTT. This sequence encodes CSAVGGSPDTQYF.

The chain couples TRBV7-8 to TRBJ2-1, with 8 positions matching TRBD1. The CDR3 length is 17 residues. V shed 5 bases and J 4 bases; nucleotides not matched to a gene: 13. CDR1 is SGHVS and CDR2 is FQNEAQ in the germline V gene. CDR3 sequence (DNA): TGTGCCAGCAGCCGAGAACAGGGGGTCCTCAATTACAATGAGCAGTTCTTC. It is translated as CASSREQGVLNYNEQFF.

J is TRBJ1-1 and V is TRBV6-1, with 10 bases fitting TRBD1. V was pared by 1 base and J by 4 bases, with 9 bases of the junction left unmatched. Germline V CDR1 and CDR2: MNHNS, SASEGT. This CDR3 is 17 amino acids long. The CDR3 loop is CASSEVTGGYGGTEAFF. The CDR3 DNA reads TGTGCCAGCAGTGAAGTGACAGGGGGCTATGGTGGCACTGAAGCTTTCTTT.

The chain uses TRBV15 and TRBJ2-3; 7 positions match TRBD2. Per the germline V gene, CDR1 is LNHNV and CDR2 is YYDKDF (reference sequence). The junction had 11 bases not matched to a gene; V was cut back by 8 bases and J by 6 bases. The CDR3 is made up of 14 amino acids. In nucleotides, the CDR3 is TGTGCCACCCTCAGCACCGCCGGGAGGGATACGCAGTATTTT. Translation gives CATLSTAGRDTQYF.

The sample holds a few counts of this clonotype. V gene TRBV7-9 combines with J gene TRBJ1-1; TRBD1 matches 9 bases. CDR1 and CDR2 from the germline V gene are SEHNR and FQNEAQ (reference sequence). Losses at the gene ends were 4 bases for V and 7 bases for J; bases not matched to a gene: 7. The CDR3 covers 14 residues. The CDR3 loop is CASSYPQGADEAFF. CDR3 nucleotide sequence: TGTGCCAGCAGCTACCCACAGGGGGCGGATGAAGCTTTCTTT.

The chain recombines TRBV11-2 with TRBJ2-1; D not certain. Germline loops: CDR1 SGHAT, CDR2 FQNNGV. The V gene lost 3 bases and the J gene lost 7 bases, with 13 bases spanning the gap. The CDR3 covers 14 residues. In DNA, the CDR3 is TGTGCCAGCAGCTTTGATCGGTTTTTGAATGAGCAGTTCTTC. Protein: CASSFDRFLNEQFF.